This record concerns one T cell receptor beta chain sequence. Method: immunoSEQ multiplex PCR; TCRdb's copy keeps in-frame clones and lacks some. The sample has 20,000 to 30,000 clones; approximately 92% are singletons. These data belong to a study of blood T cell repertoires in COVID-19. This CDR3 is built from 16 residues. The germline CDR1 and CDR2 sequences are MNHNY and SVGAGI (reference sequence). The ends lost 0 bases at V and 1 base at J; junction bases unmatched: 1. The gene calls are TRBV6-6 and TRBJ2-3; 10 bases line up with TRBD2. Source material: peripheral blood. This clonotype was obtained from a human donor in a cohort sampled during active COVID-19. The CDR3 spells CASSYSGLAGTDTQYF. The CDR3 DNA is TGTGCCAGCAGTTACTCTGGACTAGCGGGCACAGATACGCAGTATTTT.